This is a list of T cell receptor beta chains from one sample in a study of blood T cells in healthy people across ages. From the 5' RACE reads, TCRdb called clonotypes with MiXCR, one entry per CDR3 protein. In the table there are over a million distinct CDR3 sequences, 42% of which are singletons. The sample consisted of blood. Receptor source: a woman younger than 30 in good health. CDR3s include the opening cysteine and the closing phenylalanine or tryptophan. A D gene is named only where the DNA matches it firmly. Clone size is not always given. Where it is, it says once, few, many or a class for expanded clones.

. | TRBJ2-5 | . | TRBV5-6 | TGTGCCAGCAGCTATACAGGTCCTAAAGAGACCCAGTACTTC | CASSYTGPKETQYF
. | TRBJ2-1 | . | TRBV12-5 | TGTGCTAGTGGTTTGGGGGGGGCGGGCAATGAGCAGTTCTTC | CASGLGGAGNEQFF
. | TRBJ2-3 | . | TRBV5-1 | TGCGCCAGCAGCTTGCTCTCGGCGGGAACGCAGTATTTT | CASSLLSAGTQYF
few | TRBJ2-5 | TRBD2 | TRBV6-5 | TGTGCCAGCAGTTTTCGGGACTATGGAGAGACCCAGTACTTC | CASSFRDYGETQYF
few | TRBJ2-7 | TRBD2 | TRBV9 | TGTGCCAGCAGCGTAGGGGCTAGCGGGAGGGCCATCTACGAGCAGTACTTC | CASSVGASGRAIYEQYF
few | TRBJ2-1 | TRBD2 | TRBV6-5 | TGTGCCACTCTGAGAAGCGGGACCATTCGCAATGAGCAGTTCTTC | CATLRSGTIRNEQFF
. | TRBJ1-1 | TRBD1 | TRBV4-1 | TGCGCCAGCAGTCGAACAGGGGGCGAAGGGTTCGCTGAAGCTTTCTTT | CASSRTGGEGFAEAFF
. | TRBJ1-2 | . | TRBV11-2 | TGTGCCAGCAGCTTAGAGTTTCTTGCTGGCTACACCTTC | CASSLEFLAGYTF
. | TRBJ2-3 | . | TRBV27 | TGTGCCAGCAGTTCCTGGCCTAGCACAGATACGCAGTATTTT | CASSSWPSTDTQYF
. | TRBJ1-5 | . | TRBV7-2 | TGTGCCAGCAGCTTTACGAAGAATCAGCCCCAGCATTTT | CASSFTKNQPQHF
few | TRBJ2-7 | TRBD1 | TRBV3-1 | TGTGCCAGCAGCCAAGACTCCGGGACAGGGGGCTCCTACGAGCAGTACTTC | CASSQDSGTGGSYEQYF
. | TRBJ1-5 | . | TRBV2 | TGTGCCAGCAGTGAGGGCAGGATCGATGAGACCCAGCATTTT | CASSEGRIDETQHF
. | TRBJ2-5 | . | TRBV9 | TGTGCCAGCAGCGTAGCAACTGAGACCCAGTACTTC | CASSVATETQYF
. | TRBJ2-7 | TRBD1 | TRBV2 | TGTGCCAGCAGTGAAGGCAGGGGGCCTTACGAGCAGTACTTC | CASSEGRGPYEQYF
. | TRBJ2-1 | TRBD2 | TRBV7-9 | TGTGCCAGCAGCCCCCCGACTAGCGGTTCCTACAATGAGCAGTTCTTC | CASSPPTSGSYNEQFF
few | TRBJ1-6 | . | TRBV7-9 | TGTGCCAGCAGCGCGACCAACGATAATTCACCCCTCCACTTT | CASSATNDNSPLHF
. | TRBJ1-1 | . | TRBV11-2 | TGTGCCAGCAGCCCCTTGGGAGACAGAACTATTGAAGCTTTCTTT | CASSPLGDRTIEAFF
many | TRBJ2-7 | . | TRBV7-9 | TGTGCCAGCAGCTCTAGGGACTCCTACGAGCAGTACTTC | CASSSRDSYEQYF
few | TRBJ2-3 | TRBD2 | TRBV27 | TGTGCCAGCAGTTTCGCCCTAGCGGGGGGGCTGGGGACAGATACGCAGTATTTT | CASSFALAGGLGTDTQYF
few | TRBJ2-1 | TRBD2 | TRBV29-1 | TGCAGCGTACCTGGGACTAGCGATCATGAGCAGTTCTTC | CSVPGTSDHEQFF
. | TRBJ2-1 | . | TRBV5-8 | TGTGCCAGCAGCTTCCGGGACTCGGACTACAATGAGCAGTTCTTC | CASSFRDSDYNEQFF
. | TRBJ1-2 | . | TRBV6-5 | TGTGCCACCTCGGTTCCCGGGACACCGAAATTCCACTACACCTTC | CATSVPGTPKFHYTF
. | TRBJ2-5 | TRBD1 | TRBV12-3/TRBV12-4 | TGTGCCAGCAGTTCCACCGACAGGGGGTGGGAGACCCAGTACTTC | CASSSTDRGWETQYF
once | TRBJ2-3 | TRBD1 | TRBV5-1 | TGCGCCAGCAGCTTGAGGACAGGCACAGATATGCAGTATTTT | CASSLRTGTDMQYF
few | TRBJ2-5 | TRBD2 | TRBV20-1 | TGCAGTGCCCACCTAGCGGGGAGAGAGACCCAGTACTTC | CSAHLAGRETQYF
few | TRBJ2-7 | TRBD1 | TRBV4-1 | TGCGCCAGCAGCCAACCACAGGGGACCGAGCAGTACTTC | CASSQPQGTEQYF
. | TRBJ2-7 | TRBD2 | TRBV20-1 | TGCAGTGCTGGGATCGCGGGAGGGCCGCGCCACGAGCAGTACTTC | CSAGIAGGPRHEQYF
few | TRBJ2-1 | . | TRBV6-1 | TGTGCCAGCAGTGAATCGGGCGGGACCTCCTACAATGAGCAGTTCTTC | CASSESGGTSYNEQFF
few | TRBJ2-7 | . | TRBV5-1 | TGCGCCAGCAGCTTGGCCTTACGGGTAGGCGAGCAGTACTTC | CASSLALRVGEQYF
. | TRBJ1-2 | . | TRBV4-1 | TGCGCCAGCAGCCAGCACGGTTGGAACTATGGCTACACCTTC | CASSQHGWNYGYTF
. | TRBJ2-3 | . | TRBV27 | TGTGCCAGCAGTTTATATGGGCTTAGCACAGATACGCAGTATTTT | CASSLYGLSTDTQYF